What follows is one T cell receptor beta chain and its context. The antigen remains unidentified. These data are taken from a study of Graves' ophthalmopathy and Graves' hyperthyroidism. Study observations and caveats: Between ophthalmopathy and stable hyperthyroidism, a 13-signature model drew a separation with about 88% sensitivity and about 80% specificity. Blood also harbored most expanded thyroid clonotypes above 0.001 frequency.

Beta-chain TCR CDR3 regions were amplified from RNA transcripts. After a first-round RT-PCR with HTBI primers, a second-round multiplex PCR was run. TCRdb reprocessed the multiplex PCR reads via MiXCR and lists one record per CDR3 protein. Counted here are over 40,000 distinct CDR3 sequences, around 45% occurring once; the ten biggest clones make up about 25%. V lost 0 bases, J lost 3 bases, and 12 bases lay in between. Germline V gene sequence: CDR1 SGDLS, CDR2 YYNGEE. The CDR3 contains 15 residues. Pregnancy or lactation, uncontrolled infections and other autoimmune diseases were grounds for excluding patients.

Sequences were obtained from peripheral blood. The source is an adult man with Graves' ophthalmopathy. The chain joins TRBV9 to TRBJ1-2; the D is unclear. This CDR3 reads CASSVGASRDYGYTF. The CDR3 nucleotides read TGTGCCAGCAGCGTAGGGGCAAGCCGGGACTATGGCTACACCTTC.